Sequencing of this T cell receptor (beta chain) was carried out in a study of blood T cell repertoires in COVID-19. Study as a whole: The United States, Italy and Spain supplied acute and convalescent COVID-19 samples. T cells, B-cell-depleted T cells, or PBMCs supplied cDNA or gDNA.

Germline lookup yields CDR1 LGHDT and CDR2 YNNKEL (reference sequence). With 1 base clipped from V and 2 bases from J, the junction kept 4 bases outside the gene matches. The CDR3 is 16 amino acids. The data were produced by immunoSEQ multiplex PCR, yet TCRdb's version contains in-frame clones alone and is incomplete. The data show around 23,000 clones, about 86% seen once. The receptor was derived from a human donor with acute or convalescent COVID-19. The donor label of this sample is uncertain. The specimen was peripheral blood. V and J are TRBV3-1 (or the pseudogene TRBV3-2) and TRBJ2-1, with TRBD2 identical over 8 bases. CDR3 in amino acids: CASSQVMRGAYNEQFF. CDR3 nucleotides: TGTGCCAGCAGCCAAGTCATGCGGGGGGCCTACAATGAGCAGTTCTTC.